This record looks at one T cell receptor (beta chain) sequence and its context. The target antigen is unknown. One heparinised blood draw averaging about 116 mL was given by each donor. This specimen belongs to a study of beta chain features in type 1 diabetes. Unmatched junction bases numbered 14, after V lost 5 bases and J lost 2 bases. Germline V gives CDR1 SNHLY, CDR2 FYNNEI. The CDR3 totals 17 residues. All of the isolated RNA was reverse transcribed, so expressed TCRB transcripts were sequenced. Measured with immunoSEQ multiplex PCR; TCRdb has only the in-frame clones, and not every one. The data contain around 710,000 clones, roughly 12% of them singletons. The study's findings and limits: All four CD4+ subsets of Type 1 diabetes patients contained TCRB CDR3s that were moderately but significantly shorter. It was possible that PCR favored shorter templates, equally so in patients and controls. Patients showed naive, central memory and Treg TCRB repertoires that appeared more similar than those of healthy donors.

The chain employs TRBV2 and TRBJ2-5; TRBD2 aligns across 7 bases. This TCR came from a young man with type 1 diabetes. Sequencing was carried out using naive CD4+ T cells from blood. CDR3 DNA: TGTGCCAGCAGTACCGCACGGTCGGGGGGATTACAAGAGACCCAGTACTTC. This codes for CASSTARSGGLQETQYF.